This T cell receptor (beta chain) was captured by sequencing in a study of HIV-infected patients and healthy controls (dated by TCRdb to between 2013 and 2015). As for the study more broadly: The study asked whether deep sequencing of the TCR repertoire from small blood samples of HIV patients could detect immune perturbation and reconstitution. The research as a whole found: The apparent post-therapy recovery of the Gini index in HIV-infected patients was not reproduced in size-matched repertoire data. Differing numbers of distinct sequences in patients and controls hindered comparison, and size-matching assigned excessive weight to rare events in the HIV-infected data. Donor HLA types were not determined in the study. HIV-infected repertoires showed significantly elevated mean Gini indices relative to controls, which possibly reflects oligoclonality. MAIT cell alpha-chain CDR3s were present at high frequency in healthy controls but severely depleted in HIV+ repertoires. The pairing of alpha and beta chains was not determined in the samples. Using whole blood restricted sequencing depth and prevented separating the dynamics of distinct T-cell subpopulations. The observed differences in diversity were not explained by the slight differences in age and sex profiles between the study cohorts. A major limit on how widely the findings apply, in the view of the authors, was that only sixteen HIV-infected individuals were processed. During therapy, a significant decrease in frequency was seen for HIV-associated CDR3s, whereas no significant change was found for CMV-associated CDR3s, although most of them became more frequent. Significantly different mean usage between HIV-infected patients and controls was observed for eight alpha and eight beta V genes. More CDR3s were shared between individuals among healthy controls than among HIV+ patients, as measured by Jaccard index and by the count of highly shared sequences. Healthy control repertoires showed roughly threefold more distinct CDR3s and higher Shannon diversity than untreated HIV+ repertoires.

Using SuperScript III with primers targeting the alpha and beta constant regions, 400 to 550 ng of RNA was reverse transcribed. Separate libraries for the alpha and beta chains were generated through chain-specific third strand synthesis that incorporated multiplexing indices. The protocol used a single primer pair to amplify all rearrangements within a chain, which avoided primer bias, and attached molecular barcodes to each cDNA molecule. T4 RNA Ligase 1 joined purified cDNA to a 5' RACE adapter that carried a random hexamer and the SP2 sequencing primer site. With slow temperature ramps used to favor optimal annealing, second strand synthesis was primed from the SP2 site with Phusion polymerase. Two random hexamer sequences, both added before amplification and joined together, made up the 12-nucleotide barcode of each molecule. P5 and P7 adapter elements plus a second index were added in a short first PCR, which was followed by an approximately 23-cycle amplification PCR with P5s and P7 primers. A total of around 27 PCR cycles were applied to the libraries, which were quantified on a Qubit, sized on a Bioanalyzer, and diluted to 4 nM. Sequencing of the normalized libraries was done on an Illumina MiSeq using 2 x 250 paired-end kits. Reverse transcription reactions were cleaned up on MinElute columns and eluted into roughly 9.8 ul Tris-Cl. A 1:1 ratio of AMPure XP beads was used to clean the adapter ligations after they had run for 20 to 25 hours at 16 degrees C. As for how the authors treated the data: A modified Decombinator that output V, J, insert and barcode information was used to process the demultiplexed FASTQ files. Sequences sharing a barcode but differing from the dominant sequence were discarded as errors, and barcodes clustered at Levenshtein distance 3 were counted to estimate original cDNA molecules. Downstream analyses used R packages ineq, vegan, igraph and RCytoscape, with IMGT nomenclature and CDR3 definitions. V gene usage was computed over distinct sequences, each TCR counted once to avoid skew from clonal expansion. Unique CDR3 amino acid sequences within a donor were connected in similarity networks whenever two sequences differed by a single Levenshtein edit. The authors compiled published HIV-specific CDR3s (around 90 alpha, some 710 beta) and CMV-specific CDR3s (13 alpha, 253 beta) and searched for them in the repertoires. Random subsampling to size-matched repertoires showed patients' decreased diversity was not caused by their lower sequence numbers. TCRdb handled the public reads itself, with Q25 trimming in fastp and clone calling in MiXCR, and kept productive beta chains. One record per CDR3 amino acid sequence lists the most common genes and DNA. TCRdb's processing, not the study's, gives the V and J calls here. Counted in this sample were some 20,000 distinct CDR3 sequences; 10% to 15% of them appeared once. The ten most abundant clones make up approximately 10% of the sample.

As encoded in the germline V gene, CDR1 is SGHNT while CDR2 is YENEEA. From V the trimming removes 5 bases and from J it removes 6 bases, while the gene matches leave 13 bases of the junction unaccounted for. The CDR3 runs 16 amino acids, cysteine and phenylalanine included. Of the read, only the CDR3 DNA is kept; its 48 bases are in frame from base 1. A remark on this clonotype: The specificity of this receptor is unknown. Base qualities are not recorded, but no much larger clone differs from it by a single base.

Whole blood was used without fractionating the cells, so the repertoire represented all peripheral T cells without sorting. Ten uninfected healthy donors were sampled as controls, and two fifths of these ten donors were sampled twice roughly 3 months apart. For RNA extraction, 2 to 2.5 ml of peripheral blood was collected into Tempus tubes. Residual genomic DNA was removed with the TURBO-DNase kit and globin mRNA was depleted with GLOBINclear. The chain employs TRBV11-3 and TRBJ2-3; TRBD2 matches 8 bases in the middle. The sequenced sample consisted of blood. This TCR derives from an adult in good health. The nucleotide sequence reads as follows: TGTGCCAGCAGCCGGGGGGGGAGAACTGGTGACGATACGCAGTATTTT. This encodes CASSRGGRTGDDTQYF.